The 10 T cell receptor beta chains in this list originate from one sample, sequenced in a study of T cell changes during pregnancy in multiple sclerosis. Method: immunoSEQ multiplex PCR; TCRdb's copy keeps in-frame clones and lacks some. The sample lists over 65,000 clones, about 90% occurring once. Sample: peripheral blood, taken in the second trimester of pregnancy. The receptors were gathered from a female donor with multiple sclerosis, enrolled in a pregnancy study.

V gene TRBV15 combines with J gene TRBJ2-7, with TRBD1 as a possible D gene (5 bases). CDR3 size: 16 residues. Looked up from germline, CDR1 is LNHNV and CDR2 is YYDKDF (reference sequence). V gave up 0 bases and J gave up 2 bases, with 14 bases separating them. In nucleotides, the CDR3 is TGTGCCACCAGCAGAGAACAAGGGGCGCTAGCCTACGAGCAGTACTTC. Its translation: CATSREQGALAYEQYF.

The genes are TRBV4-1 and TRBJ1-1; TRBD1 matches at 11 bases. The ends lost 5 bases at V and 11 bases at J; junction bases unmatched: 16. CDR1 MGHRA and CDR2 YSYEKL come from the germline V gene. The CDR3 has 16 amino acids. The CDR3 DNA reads TGCGCCAGCAGCGGAGGAGGGACAGGGGGGTACGGTTGGGCTTTCTTT. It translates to CASSGGGTGGYGWAFF.

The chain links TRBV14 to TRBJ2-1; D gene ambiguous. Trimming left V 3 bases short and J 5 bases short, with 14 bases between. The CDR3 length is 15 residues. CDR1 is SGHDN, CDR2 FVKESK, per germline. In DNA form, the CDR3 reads TGTGCCAGCAGCCACCTGCAGGTTACCGACAATGAGCAGTTCTTC. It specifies CASSHLQVTDNEQFF.

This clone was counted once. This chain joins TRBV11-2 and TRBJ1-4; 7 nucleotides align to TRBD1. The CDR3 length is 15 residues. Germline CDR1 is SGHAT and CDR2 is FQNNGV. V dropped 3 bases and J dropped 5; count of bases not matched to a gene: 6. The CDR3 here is CASSFQGVRNEKLFF. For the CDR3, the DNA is TGTGCCAGCAGCTTCCAGGGGGTCCGGAATGAAAAACTGTTTTTT.

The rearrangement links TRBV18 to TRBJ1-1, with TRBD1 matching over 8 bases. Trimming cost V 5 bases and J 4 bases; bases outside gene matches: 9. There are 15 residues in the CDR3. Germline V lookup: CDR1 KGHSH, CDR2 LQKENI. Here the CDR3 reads CASSLLGQVGTEAFF. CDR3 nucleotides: TGTGCCAGCTCATTACTGGGACAGGTTGGCACTGAAGCTTTCTTT.

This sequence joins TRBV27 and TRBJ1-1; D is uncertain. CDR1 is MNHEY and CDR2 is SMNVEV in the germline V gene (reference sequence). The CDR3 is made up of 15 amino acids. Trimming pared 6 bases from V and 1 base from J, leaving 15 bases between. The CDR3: CASSPPGKGNTEAFF. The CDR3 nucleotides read TGTGCCAGCAGCCCCCCGGGGAAAGGGAACACTGAAGCTTTCTTT.

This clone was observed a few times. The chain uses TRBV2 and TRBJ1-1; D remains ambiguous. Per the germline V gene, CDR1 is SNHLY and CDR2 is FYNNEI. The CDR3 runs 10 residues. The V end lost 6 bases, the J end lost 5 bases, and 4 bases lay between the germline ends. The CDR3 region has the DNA TGTGCCAGCAGGCGAACTGAAGCTTTCTTT. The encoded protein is CASRRTEAFF.

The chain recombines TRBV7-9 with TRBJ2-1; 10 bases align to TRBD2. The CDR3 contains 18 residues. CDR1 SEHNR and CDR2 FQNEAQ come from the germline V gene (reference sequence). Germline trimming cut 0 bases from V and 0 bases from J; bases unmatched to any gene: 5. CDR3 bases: TGTGCCAGCAGCTTAGCGCCCCTAGCGGGGGACTCCTACAATGAGCAGTTCTTC. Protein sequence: CASSLAPLAGDSYNEQFF. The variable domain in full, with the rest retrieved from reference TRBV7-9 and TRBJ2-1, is DTGVSQNPRHKITKRGQNVTFRCDPISEHNRLYWYRQTLGQGPEFLTYFQNEAQLEKSRLLSDRFSAERPKGSFSTLEIQRTEQGDSAMYLCASSLAPLAGDSYNEQFFGPGTRLTVL.

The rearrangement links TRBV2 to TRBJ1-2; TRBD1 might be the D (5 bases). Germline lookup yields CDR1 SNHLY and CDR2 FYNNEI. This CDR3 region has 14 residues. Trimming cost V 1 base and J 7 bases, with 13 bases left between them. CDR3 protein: CASSEGQGRSGYTF. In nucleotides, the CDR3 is TGTGCCAGCAGTGAAGGGCAGGGAAGGAGTGGCTACACCTTC.

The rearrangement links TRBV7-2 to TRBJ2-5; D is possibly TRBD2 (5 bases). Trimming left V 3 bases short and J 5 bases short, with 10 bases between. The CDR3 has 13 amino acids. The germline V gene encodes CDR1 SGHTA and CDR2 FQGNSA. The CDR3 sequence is CASSLVGGETQYF. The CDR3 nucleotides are TGTGCCAGCAGCTTGGTTGGCGGGGAGACCCAGTACTTC.